This TCR beta chain was observed in a study of OX40 agonist ivuxolimab in advanced cancers. General notes on the study: The costimulatory receptor OX40 (CD134) was targeted by ivuxolimab, a fully human IgG2 agonistic monoclonal antibody. Intravenous ivuxolimab was administered to patients every 2 weeks at six dose levels: 0.01, 0.1, 0.3, 1.5, 3 and 10 mg/kg. Of the approximately 50 dose-escalation patients, hepatocellular carcinoma was present in about 20, melanoma in roughly 15, renal cell carcinoma in 9 and head and neck cancer in 9. The dose-escalation cohort was almost 85% male with a mean age of about 58 years, ranging from roughly 23 to 85. Patients were allowed to have had prior anti-PD-1, anti-PD-L1 or anti-CTLA-4 therapy, and less than 45% of the dose-escalation patients had previously received checkpoint inhibitors. Partial responses occurred in three dose-escalation patients: two with cutaneous melanoma and one with hepatocellular carcinoma. The purpose of peripheral TCRbeta sequencing was to test whether ivuxolimab changed TCR sequence diversity and led to clonal T-cell expansion. The paper covers the monotherapy dose-escalation part of the phase I ivuxolimab trial, which included N of about 56 patients.

Here is what the overall study found, with its caveats: After ivuxolimab, CD8+ T cells had more expanded clones than CD4+ T cells on average. The antigen specificity of the clonally expanded peripheral T cells was not determined. Partial responders in the 0.1-3.0 mg/kg groups had among the lowest normalized peripheral clonal expansion, especially among CD8+ T cells. Low levels of normalized T-cell clonal expansion were also shown by some nonresponding patients. At doses of 0.1 to 3.0 mg/kg, clonal expansion of both CD4+ and CD8+ T cells in blood was seen between baseline and week 6.

Comment on this clone: The antigen this receptor binds is unknown. The junction differs from germline at one of its ends, possibly a read error.

For sequencing of the TCRbeta CDR3 region, genomic DNA was extracted from the sorted cells. The immunoSEQ Assay was used for sequencing of TCRbeta CDR3 regions. TCRdb re-hosts the immuneACCESS table, in-frame sequences only. Its copies lack some clones; in the studies checked, an unresolved V gene accounts for under half of them, and the cause for the rest is not known. This sample gives around 90,000 clones in total; more than 80% of them show up just once. The ten top clones hold about 7% of the sample. The trial excluded patients who had a history of autoimmune disease or were on systemic immunosuppression. Peripheral blood for TCR sequencing was drawn from every dose cohort at baseline, at cycle 4 day 1 and at cycle 7 day 1. The samples were drawn from a first-in-human, open-label, multicenter phase I dose-escalation trial of ivuxolimab. Adults with locally advanced or metastatic melanoma, renal cell carcinoma, hepatocellular carcinoma or head and neck squamous cell carcinoma were enrolled in the trial. CD4+ and CD8+ T cells were sorted separately from peripheral blood before TCR sequencing.

Its CDR3 holds 14 amino acids, cysteine through phenylalanine. Only CDR3 DNA remains: 42 bases, in frame from the first base. CDR1 and CDR2, per the germline V gene, are SGHTA and FQGTGA. Sample: CD4+ or CD8+ T cells sorted from blood, taken in a trial of the OX40 agonist ivuxolimab. This sequence uses TRBV7-3 and TRBJ1-4; 9 central bases correspond to TRBD1. The receptor was derived from an adult with an advanced solid tumor such as melanoma, head and neck, liver or kidney cancer. The sequenced DNA is TGTGCCAGCAGCCTAACAGGGGGCTCGGAGAAACTGTTTTTT. It is translated as CASSLTGGSEKLFF.